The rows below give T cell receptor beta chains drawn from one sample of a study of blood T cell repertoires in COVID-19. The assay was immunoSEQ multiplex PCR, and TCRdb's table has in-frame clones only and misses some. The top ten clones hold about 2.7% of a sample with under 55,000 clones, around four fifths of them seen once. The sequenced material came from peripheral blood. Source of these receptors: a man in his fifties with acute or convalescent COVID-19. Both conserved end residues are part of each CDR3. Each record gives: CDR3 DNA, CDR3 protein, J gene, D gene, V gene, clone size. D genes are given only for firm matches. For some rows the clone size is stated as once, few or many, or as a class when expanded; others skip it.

TGTGCCAGCAGCCAACATAGCTCCTACGAGCAGTACTTC CASSQHSSYEQYF TRBJ2-7 - TRBV3-1/TRBV3-2 few
TGCAGCGTTGAAGCAGGGGGGATCACTGAAGCTTTCTTT CSVEAGGITEAFF TRBJ1-1 TRBD1 TRBV29-1 -
TGCGCCAGCAGAGGGACAGAGGAAAAACTGTTTTTT CASRGTEEKLFF TRBJ1-4 TRBD1 TRBV10-1 -
TGTGCCATCACCCACAGGGAGAACTATGGCTACACCTTC CAITHRENYGYTF TRBJ1-2 - TRBV10-3 -
TGTGCCAGCAGTTACTCGAGCGGCTCTGGAAACACCATATATTTT CASSYSSGSGNTIYF TRBJ1-3 - TRBV6-5 -
TGTGCCAGCATCCCGATAGACACCTCCTACGAGCAGTACTTC CASIPIDTSYEQYF TRBJ2-7 - TRBV21-1 -
TGCAGCGCCGGGACAGGGGTTACCGAGCAGTACTTC CSAGTGVTEQYF TRBJ2-7 TRBD1 TRBV29-1 many
TGCGCCAGCAGCCACACCTCGACAGGGGCAGGAACAGATACGCAGTATTTT CASSHTSTGAGTDTQYF TRBJ2-3 TRBD1 TRBV4-1 once
TGTGCCAGCAGCCAAGATCTTGAGGAGAGCTCCTACAATGAGCAGTTCTTC CASSQDLEESSYNEQFF TRBJ2-1 - TRBV4-2 medium-sized
TGTGCCAGCAGCTTAGTTGAGACTAGCGGGACCAGAGGCTCCTACGAGCAGTACTTC CASSLVETSGTRGSYEQYF TRBJ2-7 TRBD2 TRBV7-6 -
TGTGCCAGCAGCCCAGGACAGAGGAAGCAGTACTTC CASSPGQRKQYF TRBJ2-7 - TRBV3-1/TRBV3-2 -
TGTGCCAGCAGCTTAGGGACAGGGGGCGGCCAGCCCCAGCATTTT CASSLGTGGGQPQHF TRBJ1-5 TRBD1 TRBV7-8 -
TGTGCCAGCAGTCCCCGACGGAGGCTCTCTGGAAACACCATATATTTT CASSPRRRLSGNTIYF TRBJ1-3 - TRBV28 -
TGTGCCACCAGCAGCACGGGACAGGCGAACTATGGCTACACCTTC CATSSTGQANYGYTF TRBJ1-2 TRBD1 TRBV15 -
TGTGCCAGCAGGGGACTAGCGGGAGTGGGCGGGGAGCTGTTTTTT CASRGLAGVGGELFF TRBJ2-2 TRBD2 TRBV4-2 -
TGTGCCAGCAGCCCGGGGGGGATCTATGGCTACACCTTC CASSPGGIYGYTF TRBJ1-2 - TRBV28 -
TGTGCCAGCAGTGGTCAGGGGATTGGCGAGCAGTACTTC CASSGQGIGEQYF TRBJ2-7 - TRBV2 -
TGTGCCAGCAGTTATGGGACAGAGCTTAGCTCCTACGAGCAGTACTTC CASSYGTELSSYEQYF TRBJ2-7 TRBD1 TRBV6-5 -
TGTGCCATCGGGGGCCCTCCCTCAGGAAAGGGCTATGGCTACACCTTC CAIGGPPSGKGYGYTF TRBJ1-2 - TRBV10-3 -
TGTGCCAGCAGCCTCGGACACGGCGGGACGGGGGAGCAGTACTTC CASSLGHGGTGEQYF TRBJ2-7 - TRBV28 -
TGTGCCAGCAGCCCCTTGGGGGGACAGGGGTACAATGAGCAGTTCTTC CASSPLGGQGYNEQFF TRBJ2-1 TRBD1 TRBV7-3 few
TGCAGTGCTAGTCCCGAAGCGGATCGAAGAAACATTCAGTACTTC CSASPEADRRNIQYF TRBJ2-4 - TRBV20-1 -
TGTGCCAGCAGTTACTCAGGAGCGGGGGGGGTTGAGACCCAGTACTTC CASSYSGAGGVETQYF TRBJ2-5 TRBD2 TRBV6-5 -
TGTGCCAGCAGCCCGGACGGGGGGGCGAACCAAGAGACCCAGTACTTC CASSPDGGANQETQYF TRBJ2-5 TRBD2 TRBV7-2 -
TGTGCCAGCAGTTCCCCGGGAGTATATGGCTACACCTTC CASSSPGVYGYTF TRBJ1-2 - TRBV6-2/TRBV6-3 -
TGTGCCACCAGCAGAGATTGGGTTTCCTCTATGGCGGGCCCTTACAATGAGCAGTTCTTC CATSRDWVSSMAGPYNEQFF TRBJ2-1 - TRBV15 -
TGCGCCAGCCGAGAAGCTTTCTACGAGCAGTACTTC CASREAFYEQYF TRBJ2-7 - TRBV10-2 -
TGTGCCAGCACGAGGGCGGCGGGCGCTGGGACCCAGTACTTC CASTRAAGAGTQYF TRBJ2-5 - TRBV2 once
TGCGCCAGCAGCTTGGTAGGAGGGGGCGGCGAGCAGTACTTC CASSLVGGGGEQYF TRBJ2-7 - TRBV5-1 -
TGTGCCAGCAGTTTCGCGGGGGGACTAGCGGTGGGTGAGCAGTTCTTC CASSFAGGLAVGEQFF TRBJ2-1 TRBD2 TRBV28 -
TGTGCCACAGTTCGGGGGACGGGCCCTTTCGATGAGCAGTTCTTC CATVRGTGPFDEQFF TRBJ2-1 - TRBV2 -
TGTGCCAGCAGCTTAGTGGCTAGCGCTCCCGGGCCCGGGGAGCTGTTTTTT CASSLVASAPGPGELFF TRBJ2-2 - TRBV7-8 -
TGTGCCAGCAGCCCCGGGGCAGGGGGAGATACGCAGTATTTT CASSPGAGGDTQYF TRBJ2-3 TRBD1 TRBV9 -
TGTGCTAGCAGCTTAGTTCCGGGACAGGGGAACACCGGGGAGCTGTTTTTT CASSLVPGQGNTGELFF TRBJ2-2 TRBD1 TRBV7-7 few
TGTGCCACCAGTGATTTTTACAGGGGGAACACCGGGGAGCTGTTTTTT CATSDFYRGNTGELFF TRBJ2-2 TRBD1 TRBV24-1 -
TGTGCCAGCAGTTTAACAGGGTCTAACACAGATACGCAGTATTTT CASSLTGSNTDTQYF TRBJ2-3 - TRBV27 -
TGTGCCAGCAGTTTATCGACTAGCGGGAGGGAATACGAGCAGTACTTC CASSLSTSGREYEQYF TRBJ2-7 TRBD2 TRBV28 -
TGTGCCAGCAGGCTCTTCGGAGGTGGTTACACTGAAGCTTTCTTT CASRLFGGGYTEAFF TRBJ1-1 - TRBV28 -
TGTGCCAGCAGCCCCCCGCGGAAGGTCAATGAGCAGTTCTTC CASSPPRKVNEQFF TRBJ2-1 - TRBV14 -
TGCGCCAGCAGCCCTTCGAGGGGGCGGAATCAAGAGACCCAGTACTTC CASSPSRGRNQETQYF TRBJ2-5 TRBD1 TRBV5-1 -
TGCGCCAGCAGCTTGTCTTCCCTCACCCAGTACTTC CASSLSSLTQYF TRBJ2-5 - TRBV5-1 -
TGTGCCAGCAGCCACCCGGGGACAGGCCCCAGAGGCTACACCTTC CASSHPGTGPRGYTF TRBJ1-2 TRBD1 TRBV4-2 -
TGTGCCAGTAGATCACCGGGACAGGGGGGTTATAATTCACCCCTCCACTTT CASRSPGQGGYNSPLHF TRBJ1-6 TRBD1 TRBV19 -
TGTGCCAGCAGCTTAGAGACAGGGGCCTACGAGCAGTACTTC CASSLETGAYEQYF TRBJ2-7 TRBD1 TRBV7-6 -
TGTGCCATCAGTGAGTCGGGCGGACAGGGGCTAGACACAGATACGCAGTATTTT CAISESGGQGLDTDTQYF TRBJ2-3 TRBD1 TRBV10-3 -
TGCGCCAGCAGCAGGACAGGCTATGAGCAGTTCTTC CASSRTGYEQFF TRBJ2-1 TRBD1 TRBV10-2 -
TGCGCCAGCAGCCAAGACGGAGCGGGGGGGAGCTCCTACGAGCAGTACTTC CASSQDGAGGSSYEQYF TRBJ2-7 TRBD2 TRBV4-1 once
TGTGCCAGCAGCTTTTACGACAAGATGAACACTGAAGCTTTCTTT CASSFYDKMNTEAFF TRBJ1-1 - TRBV5-5 few
TGTGCCAGCGAAACGGGGACAGGGATTGAGCAGTACTTC CASETGTGIEQYF TRBJ2-7 TRBD1 TRBV6-5 -
TGTGCCAGCAGTGAAAGCGGGGGGACAGATACGCAGTATTTT CASSESGGTDTQYF TRBJ2-3 TRBD2 TRBV2 -
TGTGCCAGCGTCTTAGCGGGGGATACAAAAGAGACCCAGTACTTC CASVLAGDTKETQYF TRBJ2-5 TRBD2 TRBV2 -
TGTGCCAGTAGTATAGGGGAGAGCTTCACCTTC CASSIGESFTF TRBJ1-2 - TRBV19 -
TGTGCCAGCAGCTTAGGGACAGGGCCCGGGACCCAGTACTTC CASSLGTGPGTQYF TRBJ2-5 TRBD1 TRBV11-1 -
TGTGCCAGCAGCCGCGGAGAGGTGAACTACGAGCAGTACTTC CASSRGEVNYEQYF TRBJ2-7 - TRBV7-9 -